This TCR beta chain was sequenced in a study of cytomegalovirus exposure and HLA in healthy donors. General observations from the study: TCR beta chain V- and J-gene trimming was linked, in a later analysis, to a missense variant in DCLRE1C. The presence/absence work took it that sequencing depth was about the same across donors.

The PCR was carried out with 60 Vbeta primers and 13 Jbeta primers. Clones were read by immunoSEQ multiplex PCR, and TCRdb kept only the in-frame ones, dropping some. The sample has around 140,000 clones, 75% to 80% seen once. A note on this clone: Its antigen remains unidentified.

The CDR3 sequence is 14 residues long. V was pared by 0 bases and J by 14 bases, with 18 bases between. Germline V CDR1 and CDR2: SGHTA, FQGTGA. The sequence was obtained from a female donor in good health and CMV-seronegative. Sequenced sample: PBMCs. This sequence joins TRBV7-3 and TRBJ2-3; tentatively, D is TRBD2 (5 bases). CDR3 in DNA: TGTGCCAGCAGCTTAACCCCCGCAGCGGAAGAGTGGTATTTT. Amino acid sequence: CASSLTPAAEEWYF.